This TCR beta chain was found in a study of graft-versus-host responses after intestinal transplantation. Profiling relied on immunoSEQ multiplex PCR, and the TCRdb table lists in-frame clones only, not all of them. The profile covers about 120,000 clones, with roughly 95% appearing a single time and over 2.5% taken by the ten largest. This CDR3 contains 16 residues. The V end was cut by 1 base, the J end by 1 base, with 13 bases between. Germline CDR1 reads SEHNR; CDR2 reads FQNEAQ (reference sequence). Notes on this clone: The antigen is undetermined.

The sequencing here drew on unstimulated CD8+ T cells sorted from spleen or lymph node cells, taken before intestinal transplant. The source is a human donor who received an intestinal transplant. The rearrangement joins TRBV7-9 to TRBJ2-5; D remains unclear. CDR3 region: CASSLDYRTAQETQYF. DNA for the CDR3: TGTGCCAGCAGCTTAGACTATCGGACGGCCCAAGAGACCCAGTACTTC.